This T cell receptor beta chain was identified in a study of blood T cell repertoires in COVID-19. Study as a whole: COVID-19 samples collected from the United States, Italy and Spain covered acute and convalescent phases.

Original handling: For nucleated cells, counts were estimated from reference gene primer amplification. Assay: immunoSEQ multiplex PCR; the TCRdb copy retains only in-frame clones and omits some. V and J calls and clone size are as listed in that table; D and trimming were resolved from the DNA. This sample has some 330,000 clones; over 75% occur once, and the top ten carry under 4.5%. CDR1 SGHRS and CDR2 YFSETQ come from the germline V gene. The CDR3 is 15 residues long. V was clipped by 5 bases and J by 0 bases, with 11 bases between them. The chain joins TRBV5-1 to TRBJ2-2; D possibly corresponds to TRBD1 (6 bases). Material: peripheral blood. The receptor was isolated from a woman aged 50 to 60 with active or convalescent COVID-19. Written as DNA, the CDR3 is TGCGCCAGCAGTAACAGGGAATCGAACACCGGGGAGCTGTTTTTT. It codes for CASSNRESNTGELFF. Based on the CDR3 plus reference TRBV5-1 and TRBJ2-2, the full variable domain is KAGVTQTPRYLIKTRGQQVTLSCSPISGHRSVSWYQQTPGQGLQFLFEYFSETQRNKGNFPGRFSGRQFSNSRSEMNVSTLELGDSALYLCASSNRESNTGELFFGEGSRLTVL.